This TCR beta chain is from a study of blood T cell repertoires in COVID-19. Background on the study: There were acute and convalescent COVID-19 samples, and they came from the United States, Italy and Spain. Sample material is recorded as cDNA or gDNA derived from T cells, B-cell-depleted T cells, or PBMCs.

Germline CDR1 is MNHEY and CDR2 is SVGAGI. V was pared by 5 bases and J by 8 bases, with 5 bases of the junction left unmatched. The CDR3 extends over 12 amino acids. TCRdb keeps only in-frame clones here, not all; method: immunoSEQ multiplex PCR. The table has 100,000 or so clones, roughly 92% seen once. The table lists this clone with a count of one. The chain links TRBV6-5 to TRBJ1-2, with TRBD1 matching 7 bases. The sample consisted of peripheral blood. The source is a man in his 70s with acute or convalescent COVID-19. DNA of the CDR3: TGTGCCAGCAGTCCGAGGGGGCTCGGCTACACCTTC. It encodes CASSPRGLGYTF.